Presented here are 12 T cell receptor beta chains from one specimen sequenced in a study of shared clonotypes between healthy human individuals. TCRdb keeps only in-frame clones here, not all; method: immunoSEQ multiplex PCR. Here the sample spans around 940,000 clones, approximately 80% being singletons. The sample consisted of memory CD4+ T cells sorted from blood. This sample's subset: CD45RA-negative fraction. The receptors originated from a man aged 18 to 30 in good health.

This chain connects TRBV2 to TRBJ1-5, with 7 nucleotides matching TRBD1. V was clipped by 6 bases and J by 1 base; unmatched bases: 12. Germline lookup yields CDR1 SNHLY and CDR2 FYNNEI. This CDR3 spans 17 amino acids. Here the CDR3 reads CASRQSGGRGSNQPQHF. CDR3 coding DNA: TGTGCCAGCAGGCAATCTGGTGGCAGGGGGAGCAATCAGCCCCAGCATTTT.

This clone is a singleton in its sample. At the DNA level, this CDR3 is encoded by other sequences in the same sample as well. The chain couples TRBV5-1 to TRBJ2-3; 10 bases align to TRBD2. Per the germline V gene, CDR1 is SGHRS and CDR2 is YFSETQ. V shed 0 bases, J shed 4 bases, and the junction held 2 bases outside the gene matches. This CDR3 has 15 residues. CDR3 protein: CASSLASGGSDTQYF. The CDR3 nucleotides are TGCGCCAGCAGCTTGGCTAGCGGGGGTTCAGATACGCAGTATTTT.

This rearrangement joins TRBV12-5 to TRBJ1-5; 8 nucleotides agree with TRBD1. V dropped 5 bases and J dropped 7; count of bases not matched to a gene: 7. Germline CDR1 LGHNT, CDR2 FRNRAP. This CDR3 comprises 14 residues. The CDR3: CASGTGQVGQPQHF. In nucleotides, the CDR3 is TGTGCTAGTGGTACGGGACAGGTGGGGCAGCCCCAGCATTTT.

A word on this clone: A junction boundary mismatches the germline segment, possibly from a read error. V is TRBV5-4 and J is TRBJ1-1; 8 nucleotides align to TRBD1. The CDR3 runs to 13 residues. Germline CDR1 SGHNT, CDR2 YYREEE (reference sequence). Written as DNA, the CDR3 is TGCGCCAGCAGCTCCCGACAGGGGACTGAAGCTTTCTTT. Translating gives CASSSRQGTEAFF.

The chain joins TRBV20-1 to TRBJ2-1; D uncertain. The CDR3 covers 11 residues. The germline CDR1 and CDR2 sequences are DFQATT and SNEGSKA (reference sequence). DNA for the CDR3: TGCAGGCCGATGGGATACAATGAGCAGTTCTTC. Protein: CRPMGYNEQFF.

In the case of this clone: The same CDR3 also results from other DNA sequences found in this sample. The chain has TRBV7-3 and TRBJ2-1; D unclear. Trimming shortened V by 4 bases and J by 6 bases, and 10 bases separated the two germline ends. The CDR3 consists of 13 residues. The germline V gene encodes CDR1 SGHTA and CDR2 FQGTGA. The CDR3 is CASSSRNGNEQFF. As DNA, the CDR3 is TGTGCCAGCAGCTCCCGGAATGGCAATGAGCAGTTCTTC.

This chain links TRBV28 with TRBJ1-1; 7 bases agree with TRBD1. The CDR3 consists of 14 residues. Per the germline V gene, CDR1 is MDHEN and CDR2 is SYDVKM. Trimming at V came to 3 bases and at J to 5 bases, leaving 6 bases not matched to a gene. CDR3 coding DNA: TGTGCCAGCAGTTTCCGACAGGGTAGAACTGAAGCTTTCTTT. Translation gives CASSFRQGRTEAFF. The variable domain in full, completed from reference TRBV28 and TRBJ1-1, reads DVKVTQSSRYLVKRTGEKVFLECVQDMDHENMFWYRQDPGLGLRLIYFSYDVKMKEKGDIPEGYSVSREKKERFSLILESASTNQTSMYLCASSFRQGRTEAFFGQGTRLTVV.

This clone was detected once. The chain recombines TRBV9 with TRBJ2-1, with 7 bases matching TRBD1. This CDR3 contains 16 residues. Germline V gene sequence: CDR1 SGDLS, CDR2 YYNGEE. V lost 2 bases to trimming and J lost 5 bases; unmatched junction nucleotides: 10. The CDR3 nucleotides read TGTGCCAGCAGCGTCGCCGGGACAGCGACGAACAATGAGCAGTTCTTC. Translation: CASSVAGTATNNEQFF. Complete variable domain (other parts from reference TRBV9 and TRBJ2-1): DSGVTQTPKHLITATGQRVTLRCSPRSGDLSVYWYQQSLDQGLQFLIQYYNGEERAKGNILERFSAQQFPDLHSELNLSSLELGDSALYFCASSVAGTATNNEQFFGPGTRLTVL.

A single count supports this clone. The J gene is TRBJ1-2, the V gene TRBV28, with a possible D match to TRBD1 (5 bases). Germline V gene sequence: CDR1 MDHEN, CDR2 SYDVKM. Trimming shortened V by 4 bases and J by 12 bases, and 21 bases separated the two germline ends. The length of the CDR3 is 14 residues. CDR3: CASSSPGTAGRHTF. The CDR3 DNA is TGTGCCAGCAGTTCGCCTGGGACCGCCGGGAGGCACACCTTC.

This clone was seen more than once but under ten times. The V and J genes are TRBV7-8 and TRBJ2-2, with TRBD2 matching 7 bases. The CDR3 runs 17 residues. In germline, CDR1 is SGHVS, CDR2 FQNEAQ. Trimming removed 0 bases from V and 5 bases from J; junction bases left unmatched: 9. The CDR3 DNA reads TGTGCCAGCAGCTTAGCGTTATTAAGGGGAGGGACCGGGGAGCTGTTTTTT. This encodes CASSLALLRGGTGELFF.

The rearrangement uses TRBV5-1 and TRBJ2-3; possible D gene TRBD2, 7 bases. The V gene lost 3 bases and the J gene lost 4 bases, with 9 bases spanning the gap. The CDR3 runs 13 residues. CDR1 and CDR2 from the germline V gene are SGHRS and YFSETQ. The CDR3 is CASSSGGSDTQYF. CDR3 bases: TGCGCCAGCAGCTCGGGGGGCTCAGATACGCAGTATTTT.

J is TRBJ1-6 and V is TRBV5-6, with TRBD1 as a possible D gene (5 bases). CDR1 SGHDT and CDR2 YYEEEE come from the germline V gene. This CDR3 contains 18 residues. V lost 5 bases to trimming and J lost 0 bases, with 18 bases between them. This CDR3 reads CASRWGGSSSSYNSPLHF. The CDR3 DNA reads TGTGCCAGCAGATGGGGGGGAAGCTCGAGCTCCTATAATTCACCCCTCCACTTT.